The source of this T cell receptor beta chain is a study of blood T cell repertoires in COVID-19. About the research overall: Samples representing acute and convalescent COVID-19 were sourced from the United States, Italy and Spain.

In the authors' methods: Nucleated cell number was recorded as an estimate derived from reference gene primer amplification. This table comes from immunoSEQ multiplex PCR, and its TCRdb copy is limited to in-frame clones, with some not included. For V, J and clone size, that table is used; D and trimming come from the DNA. The sample consists of fewer than 150,000 clones, about 91% of them appearing once. This CDR3 comprises 17 residues. CDR1 and CDR2 from the germline V gene are SGHDT and YYEEEE. V was trimmed by 1 base and J by 4 bases, leaving 18 bases between them. The sample was peripheral blood. This chain joins TRBV5-6 and TRBJ1-3, with D maybe TRBD1 (6 bases). This clonotype originated in a human donor in a cohort sampled during active COVID-19. The DNA for the CDR3 is TGTGCCAGCAGCTTGATTGGCGGGGGCGCCTCGGGAAACACCATATATTTT. Amino acids: CASSLIGGGASGNTIYF. The whole variable domain, filled in from reference TRBV5-6 and TRBJ1-3, reads DAGVTQSPTHLIKTRGQQVTLRCSPKSGHDTVSWYQQALGQGPQFIFQYYEEEERQRGNFPDRFSGHQFPNYSSELNVNALLLGDSALYLCASSLIGGGASGNTIYFGEGSWLTVV.